This T cell receptor beta chain was identified during a study of cytomegalovirus exposure and HLA in healthy donors. A note on this clone: Its antigen remains unidentified.

With 60 Vbeta and 13 Jbeta primers, the PCR was carried out. Method: immunoSEQ multiplex PCR; TCRdb's copy keeps in-frame clones and lacks some. The repertoire holds 150,000 to 200,000 clones, with 75% to 85% as singletons. The CDR3 runs 17 residues. Germline CDR1 is SNHLY and CDR2 is FYNNEI. J gave up 3 bases and V 10 bases, and 8 bases lay outside the gene matches. Regarding the study as a whole: A missense DCLRE1C variant was associated with V- and J-gene trimming of TCR beta chains in a later analysis, and an independent cohort replicated the association.

The sequenced sample consisted of PBMCs. The chain has TRBV2 and TRBJ2-2; the match to TRBD2 covers 16 bases. The receptor was derived from a woman in her 50s in good health and CMV-seropositive. The CDR3 region is CAIPGLAGGRDTGELFF. In DNA, the CDR3 is TGTGCCATCCCGGGACTAGCGGGGGGGCGTGACACCGGGGAGCTGTTTTTT.